The next 27 T cell receptor beta chains were all read from a single sample in a study of tumor-infiltrating lymphocytes in glioblastoma multiforme. TCRB libraries came from RNA via three nested multiplex PCR rounds. TCRdb reanalysed the multiplex PCR reads using MiXCR and keeps one entry per CDR3 protein. This sample has approximately 20,000 distinct CDR3 sequences; about two thirds occur once, and the top ten carry around 19%. Sequencing used peripheral blood. All receptors derive from a male donor with glioblastoma.

This chain joins TRBV5-5 and TRBJ2-7, with D perhaps being TRBD1 or TRBD2 (6 bases each). The ends were cut back, 4 bases at V and 0 bases at J, with 8 bases in the middle. CDR1 and CDR2 from the germline V gene are SGHKS and YYEKEE (reference sequence). The CDR3 length is 13 residues. The CDR3, as DNA: TGTGCCAGCAGCGCGGGACACTCCTACGAGCAGTACTTC. Translation: CASSAGHSYEQYF.

Ten or more counts support this clonotype. This chain links TRBV7-8 with TRBJ2-5; D might be TRBD1 (6 bases). CDR1 is SGHVS and CDR2 is FQNEAQ in the germline V gene. The CDR3 length is 13 residues. The V end was cut by 6 bases, the J end by 5 bases, with 13 bases between. Written as DNA, the CDR3 is TGTGCCAGCAGTCCAGGGGTCTCGGAGACCCAGTACTTC. This encodes CASSPGVSETQYF. The whole variable domain, remainder taken from reference TRBV7-8 and TRBJ2-5, is GAGVSQSPRYKVAKRGQDVALRCDPISGHVSLFWYQQALGQGPEFLTYFQNEAQLDKSGLPSDRFFAERPEGSVSTLKIQRTQQEDSAVYLCASSPGVSETQYFGPGTRLLVL.

Details on this clonotype: A clone one base away is much larger, so this may be a read error. The chain uses TRBV5-1 and TRBJ2-2; D unresolved. Germline values: CDR1 SGHRS, CDR2 YFSETQ. V lost 3 bases and J 1 base, leaving 7 bases between the germline ends. This CDR3 has 14 residues. In DNA, the CDR3 is TGCGCCAGCAGCTCGAGCGTGAACACCGGGGAGCTGTTTTTT. Protein: CASSSSVNTGELFF. Filled out from reference TRBV5-1 and TRBJ2-2, the complete variable domain reads KAGVTQTPRYLIKTRGQQVTLSCSPISGHRSVSWYQQTPGQGLQFLFEYFSETQRNKGNFPGRFSGRQFSNSRSEMNVSTLELGDSALYLCASSSSVNTGELFFGEGSRLTVL.

On this clonotype itself: Since a much larger clone is just one base distant, this may be a read error. This chain joins TRBV5-1 and TRBJ2-1; 10 bases are a match to TRBD2. Germline lookup yields CDR1 SGHRS and CDR2 YFSETQ. The V gene end was trimmed by 4 bases and the J gene end by 9 bases; junction bases not matched to a gene: 7. The CDR3 has 14 amino acids. The CDR3 is CASSPPSGSREQFF. DNA of the CDR3: TGCGCCAGCAGCCCCCCTAGCGGGAGCCGTGAGCAGTTCTTC. The entire variable domain, with the rest obtained from reference TRBV5-1 and TRBJ2-1, is as follows: KAGVTQTPRYLIKTRGQQVTLSCSPISGHRSVSWYQQTPGQGLQFLFEYFSETQRNKGNFPGRFSGRQFSNSRSEMNVSTLELGDSALYLCASSPPSGSREQFFGPGTRLTVL.

V is TRBV29-1 and J is TRBJ1-1; 9 nucleotides line up with TRBD1. This CDR3 has 13 amino acids. CDR1 SQVTM and CDR2 ANQGSEA come from the germline V gene. V trimming: 7 bases; J trimming: 8 bases; junction bases outside the gene matches: 11. The CDR3 is CSADRGGVTEAFF. Here the CDR3 DNA reads TGCAGCGCAGACAGGGGGGGTGTCACCGAAGCTTTCTTT.

This clonotype was counted at least ten times. V gene TRBV4-1 combines with J gene TRBJ1-5; D unresolved. The CDR3 consists of 17 residues. The V gene lost 0 bases and the J gene lost 0 bases, with 12 bases spanning the gap. Germline V gene lookup returns CDR1 MGHRA and CDR2 YSYEKL. CDR3 sequence (DNA): TGCGCCAGCAGCCAAGATCCAATCAGCCATAGCAATCAGCCCCAGCATTTT. It translates to CASSQDPISHSNQPQHF.

This clonotype was seen many times. The rearrangement links TRBV10-3 to TRBJ2-3; TRBD1 or TRBD2 may be the D gene (6 bases each). Germline assignment: CDR1 ENHRY and CDR2 SYGVKD. Between the trimmed V and J ends, which lost 4 bases and 5 bases, there was a span of 19 bases. This CDR3 comprises 16 residues. CDR3 loop: CAISGGSGADGDTQYF. The CDR3 DNA reads TGTGCCATCAGTGGTGGGTCGGGGGCCGATGGAGATACGCAGTATTTT.

This clonotype came up a few times. A much bigger clone sits one base away, suggesting this may be a read error. The CDR3 nucleotides read TGTGCCAGCAGTACATCCGGGACAGGGATCCACGAGCAGTACTTC. Translating gives CASSTSGTGIHEQYF. The chain couples TRBV6-5 to TRBJ2-7; TRBD1 agrees at 9 bases. Trimming at V came to 5 bases and at J to 5 bases, leaving 10 bases not matched to a gene. The CDR3 runs to 15 residues. The germline V gene encodes CDR1 MNHEY and CDR2 SVGAGI.

Concerning this clonotype: Germline and junction disagree at one end, which may indicate a read error. The chain has TRBV11-3 and TRBJ2-3; possible D gene TRBD1, 6 bases. CDR1 is SGHNT, CDR2 YENEEA, per germline. This CDR3 spans 15 amino acids. The CDR3 loop reads CANSQGWVSTDTKYF. Written as DNA, the CDR3 is TGTGCCAACAGCCAGGGGTGGGTTAGTACAGATACGAAGTATTTT.

Notes on this clonotype: A much larger clonotype is one base distant, so this may be a read error. The CDR3 sequence is CSAEVRLDGEQFF. The CDR3 DNA reads TGCAGCGCTGAAGTACGACTGGATGGTGAGCAGTTCTTC. The chain couples TRBV29-1 to TRBJ2-1; the D is unclear. The CDR3 loop spans 13 amino acids. CDR1 and CDR2 from the germline V gene are SQVTM and ANQGSEA.

The chain couples TRBV7-9 to TRBJ2-7; 8 nucleotides agree with TRBD2. Looked up from germline, CDR1 is SEHNR and CDR2 is FQNEAQ (reference sequence). This CDR3 is 15 amino acids long. V lost 7 bases and J lost 4; bases outside the gene matches: 12. The CDR3 DNA reads as TGTGCCAGCACTCGGATAGCGGGAAAAATGTACGAGCAGTACTTC. Its protein product is CASTRIAGKMYEQYF.

This clonotype was counted at least ten times. One end of the junction is discordant with germline, which a read error may explain. The rearrangement links TRBV29-1 to TRBJ1-5; D not certain. This CDR3 comprises 13 residues. Per the germline V gene, CDR1 is SQVTM and CDR2 is ANQGSEA. The CDR3: CSVEVDRDQPKHF. The CDR3 nucleotides read TGCAGCGTTGAGGTGGACCGAGATCAGCCCAAGCATTTT. Variable domain in full (rest from reference TRBV29-1 and TRBJ1-5): SAVISQKPSRDICQRGTSLTIQCQVDSQVTMMFWYRQQPGQSLTLIATANQGSEATYESGFVIDKFPISRPNLTFSTLTVSNMSPEDSSIYLCSVEVDRDQPKHFGDGTRLSIL.

This clonotype has just one count. The junction and the germline gene differ at one end; a read error may be behind it. J is TRBJ2-1 and V is TRBV11-2; D is unresolved. Germline V gives CDR1 SGHAT, CDR2 FQNNGV. The CDR3 spans 14 residues. The CDR3 protein is CASSLFPRNNEQFF. The CDR3 DNA reads TGTGCCAGCAGCTTATTTCCAAGAAACAATGAACAGTTCTTC.

On this clonotype: The germline gene is not matched at one end of the junction; a read error may be the cause. The genes are TRBV29-1 and TRBJ2-5; a possible D gene is TRBD1 (5 bases). Looked up from germline, CDR1 is SQVTM and CDR2 is ANQGSEA. The CDR3 spans 14 residues. The CDR3 is CSLELTADQETQYF. CDR3 DNA sequence: TGCAGCCTTGAATTGACAGCAGACCAAGAGACCCAATACTTC.

Turning to this clonotype: The CDR3 end shows no conserved phenylalanine or tryptophan, and so a read error is likely. The chain couples TRBV20-1 to TRBJ1-1; D not certain. The CDR3 spans 13 residues. CDR1 DFQATT and CDR2 SNEGSKA come from the germline V gene (reference sequence). V lost 2 bases to trimming and J lost 5 bases, with 12 bases between them. CDR3: CSARSFRITEAFS. The CDR3 coding sequence is TGCAGTGCTAGAAGCTTCCGAATTACTGAAGCTTTCTCT.

As for this clonotype: Germline is not matched at one junction end, which may reflect a read error. This rearrangement joins TRBV11-2 to TRBJ2-3; D is undetermined. This CDR3 has 16 amino acids. The germline gives CDR1 SGHAT, CDR2 FQNNGV. CDR3 DNA sequence: TGTGCCAGCTTAGAATACGGCCCAGCCCATGTGAATACTCAGTATTTT. Protein product: CASLEYGPAHVNTQYF.

This sequence joins TRBV11-2 and TRBJ2-1; tentatively, D is TRBD1 or TRBD2 (6 bases each). CDR1 is SGHAT and CDR2 is FQNNGV in the germline V gene. Trimming stripped 0 bases from V and 16 bases from J, with 16 bases between. The CDR3 runs to 13 residues. The CDR3 spells CASSLDRGTEDFF. In nucleotides, the CDR3 is TGTGCCAGCAGCTTAGATAGGGGGACTGAGGATTTCTTC.

Regarding this clonotype: A much bigger clone sits one base away, suggesting this may be a read error. This chain links TRBV19 with TRBJ1-5; 8 bases match TRBD1. The germline CDR1 and CDR2 sequences are LNHDA and SQIVND (reference sequence). The CDR3 covers 15 residues. CDR3 protein: CASKDPDRVSEPQHF. CDR3 in DNA: TGTGCCAGCAAAGACCCGGACAGGGTAAGTGAGCCCCAGCACTTT.

The chain uses TRBV29-1 and TRBJ1-2; TRBD1 is a possible D gene (6 bases). Trimming pared 3 bases from V and 7 bases from J, leaving 12 bases between. The CDR3 has 12 amino acids. Germline-derived CDR1 and CDR2 are SQVTM and ANQGSEA. The CDR3 bases are TGCAGCGTTGAGGCGGGGGCTGGTGGCTACACCTTC. Translated, it gives CSVEAGAGGYTF.

Regarding this clonotype: The final CDR3 position lacks the conserved phenylalanine or tryptophan, pointing to a likely read error. No DNA is shown, since the ends of the CDR3 on it are uncertain; the CDR3 is the one TCRdb lists. This chain's CDR3 is CSARGGDLNEQCL. The chain combines TRBV20-1 with TRBJ2-7; the listed D gene, TRBD1, was not tested against the DNA. The CDR3 is 13 amino acids long, termini counted. Germline V gene data show CDR1 as DFQATT and CDR2 as SNEGSKA (reference sequence).

V is TRBV11-1 and J is TRBJ2-7; 12 bases match TRBD2. This CDR3 has 13 residues. Germline CDR1 reads SGHAT; CDR2 reads FQDESV (reference sequence). The ends lost 8 bases at V and 9 bases at J; junction bases unmatched: 8. In DNA form, the CDR3 reads TGTGCCAGCCGCCTAGCGGGAGGGGTTGGGCAGTACTTC. Protein sequence: CASRLAGGVGQYF.

As for this clonotype: The junction departs from germline at one end; a sequencing error may be responsible. DNA for the CDR3: TGTGCCAGCGGTGAAGCCGGAAGACTAGCGGGGATGGAGACCCAGTACTTC. Translation gives CASGEAGRLAGMETQYF. V and J are TRBV6-1 and TRBJ2-5; 11 bases are a match to TRBD2. The CDR3 spans 17 residues. Germline V gives CDR1 MNHNS, CDR2 SASEGT.

The chain has TRBV12-3 or TRBV12-4 and TRBJ1-5, with D perhaps matching TRBD1 (6 bases). The CDR3 totals 13 residues. Trimming took off 6 bases at V and 8 bases at J, with 14 bases between the two ends. The CDR3 nucleotides read TGTGCCAGCAGGACAGGCGGGAGAGAGCCCCAGCATTTT. This sequence encodes CASRTGGREPQHF.

Comment on this clonotype: Because the CDR3 is missing its conserved closing phenylalanine or tryptophan, this is likely a read error. The CDR3 DNA reads TGCAGCGTTGAGGACAGTGGGCCTTCTGGGGCCAACGTCCTGACTTCC. It codes for CSVEDSGPSGANVLTS. The chain uses TRBV29-1 and TRBJ2-6; a possible D gene is TRBD1 (6 bases). Germline CDR1 SQVTM, CDR2 ANQGSEA. Trimming stripped 3 bases from V and 1 base from J, with 13 bases between. CDR3 size: 16 residues.

Regarding this clonotype: This may be a read error: a much more frequent sequence differs by one nucleotide. This chain joins TRBV11-2 and TRBJ2-1; unclear D gene. The CDR3 runs 12 residues. V gave up 2 bases and J gave up 6 bases, with 5 bases separating them. The V gene's germline CDR1 is SGHAT and CDR2 FQNNGV. CDR3 sequence: CASSLIPNEQFF. CDR3 nucleotides: TGTGCCAGCAGCTTAATCCCCAATGAGCAGTTCTTC.

The chain is built from TRBV11-3 and TRBJ2-1, with TRBD2 matching 13 bases. The V gene's germline CDR1 is SGHNT and CDR2 YENEEA. The CDR3 loop spans 17 amino acids. V lost 0 bases and J lost 6; bases outside the gene matches: 5. The CDR3 protein is CASSLEGGTSGVNEQFF. For the CDR3, the DNA is TGTGCCAGCAGCTTAGAGGGGGGGACTAGCGGGGTCAATGAGCAGTTCTTC.

Details on this clonotype: At one end, the junction sequence differs from germline, possibly due to a read error. The rearrangement links TRBV11-2 to TRBJ1-3; D is undetermined. This CDR3 comprises 15 residues. Germline V gives CDR1 SGHAT, CDR2 FQNNGV. The CDR3 coding sequence is TGTGCCAGCGGCTTAGCCTCCTACTCTGGTAACACCATATATTTT. Its translation is CASGLASYSGNTIYF.